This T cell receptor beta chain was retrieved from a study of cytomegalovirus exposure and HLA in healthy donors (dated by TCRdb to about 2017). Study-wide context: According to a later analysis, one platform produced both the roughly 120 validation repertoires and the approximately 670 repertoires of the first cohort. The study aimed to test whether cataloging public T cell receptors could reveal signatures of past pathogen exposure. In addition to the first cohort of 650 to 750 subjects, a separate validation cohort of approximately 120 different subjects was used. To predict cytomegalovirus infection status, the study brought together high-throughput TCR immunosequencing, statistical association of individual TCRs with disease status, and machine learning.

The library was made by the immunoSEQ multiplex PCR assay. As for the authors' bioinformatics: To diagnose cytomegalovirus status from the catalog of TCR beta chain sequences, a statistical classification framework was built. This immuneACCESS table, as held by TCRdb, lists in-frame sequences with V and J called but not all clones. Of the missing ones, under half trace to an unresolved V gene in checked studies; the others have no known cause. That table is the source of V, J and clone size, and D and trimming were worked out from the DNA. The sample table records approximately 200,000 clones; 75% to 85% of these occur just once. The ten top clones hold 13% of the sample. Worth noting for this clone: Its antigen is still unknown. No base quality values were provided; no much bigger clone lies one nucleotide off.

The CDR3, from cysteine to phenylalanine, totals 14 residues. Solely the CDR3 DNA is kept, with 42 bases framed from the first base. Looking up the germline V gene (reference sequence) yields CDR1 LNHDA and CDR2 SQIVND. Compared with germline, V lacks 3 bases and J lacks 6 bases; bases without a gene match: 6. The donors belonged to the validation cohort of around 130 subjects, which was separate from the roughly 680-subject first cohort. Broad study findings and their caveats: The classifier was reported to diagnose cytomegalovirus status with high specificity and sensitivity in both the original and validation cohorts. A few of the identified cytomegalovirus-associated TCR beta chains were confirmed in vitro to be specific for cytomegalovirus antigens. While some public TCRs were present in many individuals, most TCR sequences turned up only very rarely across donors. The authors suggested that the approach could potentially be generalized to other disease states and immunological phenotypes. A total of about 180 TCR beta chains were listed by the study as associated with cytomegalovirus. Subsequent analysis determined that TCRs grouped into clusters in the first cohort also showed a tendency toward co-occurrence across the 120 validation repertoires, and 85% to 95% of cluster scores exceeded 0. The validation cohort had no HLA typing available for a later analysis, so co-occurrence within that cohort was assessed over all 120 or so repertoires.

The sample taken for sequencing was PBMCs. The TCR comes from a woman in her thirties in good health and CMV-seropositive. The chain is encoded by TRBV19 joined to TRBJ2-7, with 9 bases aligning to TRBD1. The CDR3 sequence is CASSMGQGRGEQYF. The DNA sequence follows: TGTGCCAGTAGTATGGGACAGGGACGTGGCGAGCAGTACTTC.